Sequencing of this T cell receptor beta chain was carried out in a study of T cell changes during pregnancy in multiple sclerosis. Trimming cost V 5 bases and J 4 bases, with 20 bases left between them. This CDR3 has 16 residues. Germline V gives CDR1 SGHTA, CDR2 FQGNSA. Sequenced by immunoSEQ multiplex PCR; TCRdb stores in-frame clones only, minus some. The sample shows around 130,000 clones, 95% to 98% of them seen only once. The sequencing used peripheral blood, collected after pregnancy. J is TRBJ1-2 and V is TRBV7-2; D is undetermined. This TCR came from a female donor with multiple sclerosis, enrolled in a pregnancy study. CDR3 region: CASSRRLGKTLYGYTF. Here the CDR3 DNA reads TGTGCCAGCAGCAGGAGGCTAGGGAAGACGCTCTATGGCTACACCTTC. The full variable domain, with the rest looked up from reference TRBV7-2 and TRBJ1-2, is GAGVSQSPSNKVTEKGKDVELRCDPISGHTALYWYRQSLGQGLEFLIYFQGNSAPDKSGLPSDRFSAERTGGSVSTLTIQRTQQEDSAVYLCASSRRLGKTLYGYTFGSGTRLTVV.